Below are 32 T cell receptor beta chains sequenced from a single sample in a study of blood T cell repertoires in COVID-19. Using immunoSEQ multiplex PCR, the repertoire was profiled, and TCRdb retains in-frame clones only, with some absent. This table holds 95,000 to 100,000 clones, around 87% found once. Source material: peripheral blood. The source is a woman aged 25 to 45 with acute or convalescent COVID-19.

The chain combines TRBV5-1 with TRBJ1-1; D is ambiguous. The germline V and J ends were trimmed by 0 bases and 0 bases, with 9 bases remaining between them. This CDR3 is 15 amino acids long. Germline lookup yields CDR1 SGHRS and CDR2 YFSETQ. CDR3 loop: CASSLVGEMNTEAFF. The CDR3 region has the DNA TGCGCCAGCAGCTTGGTGGGCGAGATGAACACTGAAGCTTTCTTT.

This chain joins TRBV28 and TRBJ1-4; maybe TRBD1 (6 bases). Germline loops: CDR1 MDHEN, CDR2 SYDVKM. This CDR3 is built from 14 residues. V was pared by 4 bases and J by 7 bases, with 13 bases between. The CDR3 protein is CASSSRTEGEKLFF. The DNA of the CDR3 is TGTGCCAGCAGTTCTCGGACAGAAGGTGAAAAACTGTTTTTT. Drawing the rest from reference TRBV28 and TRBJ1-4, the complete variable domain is DVKVTQSSRYLVKRTGEKVFLECVQDMDHENMFWYRQDPGLGLRLIYFSYDVKMKEKGDIPEGYSVSREKKERFSLILESASTNQTSMYLCASSSRTEGEKLFFGSGTQLSVL.

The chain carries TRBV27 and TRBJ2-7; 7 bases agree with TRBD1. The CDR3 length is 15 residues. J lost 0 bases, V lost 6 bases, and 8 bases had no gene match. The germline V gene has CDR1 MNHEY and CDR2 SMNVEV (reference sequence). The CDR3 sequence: CASRLRDRGSYEQYF. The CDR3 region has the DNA TGTGCCAGCAGACTCCGGGACAGAGGCTCCTACGAGCAGTACTTC.

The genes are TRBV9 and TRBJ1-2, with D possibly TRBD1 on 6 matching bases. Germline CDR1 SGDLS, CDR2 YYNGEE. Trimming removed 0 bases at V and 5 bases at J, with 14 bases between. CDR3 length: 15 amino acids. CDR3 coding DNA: TGTGCCAGCAGCGTAGAACCGGGACAAGAATATGGCTACACCTTC. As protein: CASSVEPGQEYGYTF.

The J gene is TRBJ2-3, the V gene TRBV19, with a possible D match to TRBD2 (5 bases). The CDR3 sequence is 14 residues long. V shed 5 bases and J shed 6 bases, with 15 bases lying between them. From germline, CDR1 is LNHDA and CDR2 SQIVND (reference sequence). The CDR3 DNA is TGTGCCAGTAGTTATGACCAAAGGGAGGATACGCAGTATTTT. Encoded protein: CASSYDQREDTQYF.

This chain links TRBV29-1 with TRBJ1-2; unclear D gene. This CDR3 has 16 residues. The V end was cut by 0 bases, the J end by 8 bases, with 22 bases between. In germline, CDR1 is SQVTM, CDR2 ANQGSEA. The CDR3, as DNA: TGCAGCGTTGAAGAAATCGACACAACCCGGGGATGGGGCTACACCTTC. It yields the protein CSVEEIDTTRGWGYTF.

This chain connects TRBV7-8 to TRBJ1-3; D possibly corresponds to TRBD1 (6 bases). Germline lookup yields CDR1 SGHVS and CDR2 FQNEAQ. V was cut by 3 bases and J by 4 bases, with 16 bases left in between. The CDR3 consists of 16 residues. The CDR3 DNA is TGTGCCAGCAGCTTTAATATCTATGGGGGCGGAAACACCATATATTTT. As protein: CASSFNIYGGGNTIYF.

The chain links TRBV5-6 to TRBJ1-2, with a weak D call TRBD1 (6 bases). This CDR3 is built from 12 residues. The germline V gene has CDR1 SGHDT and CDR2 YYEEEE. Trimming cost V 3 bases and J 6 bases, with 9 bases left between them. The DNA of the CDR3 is TGTGCCAGCAGCTCACAGGGAGATGGCTACACCTTC. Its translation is CASSSQGDGYTF.

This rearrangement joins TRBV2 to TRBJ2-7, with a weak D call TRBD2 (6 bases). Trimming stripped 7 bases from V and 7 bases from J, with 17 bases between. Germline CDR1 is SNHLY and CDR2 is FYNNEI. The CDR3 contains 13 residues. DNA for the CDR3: TGTGCCAGCACGGCTTCTTGGGCGGGAGAGCAGTACTTC. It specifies CASTASWAGEQYF.

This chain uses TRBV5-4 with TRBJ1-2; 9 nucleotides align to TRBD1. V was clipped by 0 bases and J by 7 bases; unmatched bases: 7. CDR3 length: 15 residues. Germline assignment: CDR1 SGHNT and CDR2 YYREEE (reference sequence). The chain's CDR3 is CASSLVGTGRFGYTF. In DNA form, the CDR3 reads TGTGCCAGCAGCTTGGTTGGGACAGGGAGGTTTGGCTACACCTTC. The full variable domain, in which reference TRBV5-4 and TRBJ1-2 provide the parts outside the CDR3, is ETGVTQSPTHLIKTRGQQVTLRCSSQSGHNTVSWYQQALGQGPQFIFQYYREEENGRGNFPPRFSGLQFPNYSSELNVNALELDDSALYLCASSLVGTGRFGYTFGSGTRLTVV.

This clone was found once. CDR3 in DNA: TGTGCCAGTTCCCGTGAGACAGAAGGAAGATACTCTGGGGCCAACGTCCTGACTTTC. As protein: CASSRETEGRYSGANVLTF. The gene calls are TRBV19 and TRBJ2-6; D may be TRBD1 (5 bases). The CDR3 runs to 19 residues. Germline-derived CDR1 and CDR2 are LNHDA and SQIVND (reference sequence). Trimming left V 8 bases short and J 0 bases short, with 23 bases between.

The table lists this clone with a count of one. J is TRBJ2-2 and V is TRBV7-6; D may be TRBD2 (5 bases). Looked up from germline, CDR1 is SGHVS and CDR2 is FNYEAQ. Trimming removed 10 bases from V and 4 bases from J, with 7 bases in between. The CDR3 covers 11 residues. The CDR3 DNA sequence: TGTGCCACGGCGGGCACCGGGGAGCTGTTTTTT. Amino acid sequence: CATAGTGELFF.

The CDR3 DNA is TGTGCCACCAGCAGAGATCGGCAGGGAAATTATGGCTACACCTTC. Residues: CATSRDRQGNYGYTF. The chain joins TRBV15 to TRBJ1-2, with D possibly being TRBD1 (5 bases). Trimming took off 0 bases at V and 5 bases at J, with 13 bases between the two ends. CDR3 length: 15 amino acids. CDR1 is LNHNV and CDR2 is YYDKDF in the germline V gene (reference sequence).

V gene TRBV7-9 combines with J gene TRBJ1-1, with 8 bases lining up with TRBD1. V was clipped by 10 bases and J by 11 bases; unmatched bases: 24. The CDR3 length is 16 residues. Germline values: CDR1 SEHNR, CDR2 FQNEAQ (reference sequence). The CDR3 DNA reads TGTGCCACTTCAGTTTCATCGGACAGGGTTGAATCGGGGGCTTTCTTT. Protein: CATSVSSDRVESGAFF.

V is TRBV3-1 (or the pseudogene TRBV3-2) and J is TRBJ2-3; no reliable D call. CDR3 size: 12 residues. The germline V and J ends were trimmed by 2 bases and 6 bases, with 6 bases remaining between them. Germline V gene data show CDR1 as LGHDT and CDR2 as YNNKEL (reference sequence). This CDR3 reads CASSQYSDTQYF. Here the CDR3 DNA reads TGTGCCAGCAGCCAATATTCGGATACGCAGTATTTT.

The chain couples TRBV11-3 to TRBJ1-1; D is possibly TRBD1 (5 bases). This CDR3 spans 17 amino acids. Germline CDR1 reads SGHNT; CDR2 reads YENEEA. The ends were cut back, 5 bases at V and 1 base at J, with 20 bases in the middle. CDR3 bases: TGTGCCAGCAGCCCCGGGGGTATGGGAGGAACGAACACTGAAGCTTTCTTT. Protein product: CASSPGGMGGTNTEAFF.

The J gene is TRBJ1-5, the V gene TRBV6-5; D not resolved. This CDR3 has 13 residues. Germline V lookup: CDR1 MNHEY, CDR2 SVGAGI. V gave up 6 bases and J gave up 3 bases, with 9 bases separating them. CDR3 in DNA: TGTGCCAGCAGAAAGGCGGCCAATCAGCCCCAGCATTTT. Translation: CASRKAANQPQHF.

The chain's CDR3 is CASSLEWSSYEQYF. The CDR3, as DNA: TGTGCCAGCAGCTTGGAGTGGAGCTCCTACGAGCAGTACTTC. J is TRBJ2-7 and V is TRBV5-6; D is ambiguous. Trimming left V 0 bases short and J 0 bases short, with 7 bases between. The CDR3 totals 14 residues. Germline V gene sequence: CDR1 SGHDT, CDR2 YYEEEE.

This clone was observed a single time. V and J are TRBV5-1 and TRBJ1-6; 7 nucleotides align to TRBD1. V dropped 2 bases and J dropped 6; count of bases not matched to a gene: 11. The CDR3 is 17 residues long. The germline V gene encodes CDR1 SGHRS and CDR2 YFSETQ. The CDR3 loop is CASSFVGTAKTNSPLHF. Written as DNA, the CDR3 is TGCGCCAGCAGCTTTGTCGGGACAGCAAAAACTAATTCACCCCTCCACTTT.

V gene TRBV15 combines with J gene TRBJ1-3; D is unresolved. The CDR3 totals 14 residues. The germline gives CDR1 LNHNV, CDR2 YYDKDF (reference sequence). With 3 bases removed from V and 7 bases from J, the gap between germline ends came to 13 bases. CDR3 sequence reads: CATSRATLGNTIYF. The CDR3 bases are TGTGCCACCAGCAGGGCAACCCTCGGGAACACCATATATTTT.

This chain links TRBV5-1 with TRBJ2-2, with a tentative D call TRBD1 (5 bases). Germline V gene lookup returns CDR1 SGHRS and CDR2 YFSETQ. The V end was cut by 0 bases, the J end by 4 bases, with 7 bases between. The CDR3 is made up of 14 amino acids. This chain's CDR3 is CASSLGQLTGELFF. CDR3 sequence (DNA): TGCGCCAGCAGCTTGGGACAGCTCACCGGGGAGCTGTTTTTT.

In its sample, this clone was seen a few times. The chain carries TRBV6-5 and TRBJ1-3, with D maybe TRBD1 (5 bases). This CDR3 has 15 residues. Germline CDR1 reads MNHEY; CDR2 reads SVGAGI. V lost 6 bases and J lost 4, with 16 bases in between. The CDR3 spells CASRPGRGEGNTIYF. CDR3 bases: TGTGCCAGCAGGCCGGGGAGGGGCGAAGGAAACACCATATATTTT.

The CDR3 protein is CASQTQGGYEQYF. The CDR3 region has the DNA TGTGCCAGCCAAACCCAAGGGGGTTACGAGCAGTACTTC. The V call is TRBV6-5, the J call TRBJ2-7; a possible D gene is TRBD1 (6 bases). In germline, CDR1 is MNHEY, CDR2 SVGAGI. V lost 8 bases and J 4 bases, leaving 15 bases between the germline ends. The length of the CDR3 is 13 residues.

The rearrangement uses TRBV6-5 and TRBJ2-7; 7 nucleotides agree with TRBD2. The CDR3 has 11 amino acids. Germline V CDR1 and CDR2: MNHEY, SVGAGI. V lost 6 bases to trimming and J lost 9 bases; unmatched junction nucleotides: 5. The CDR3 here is CASSRGGVQYF. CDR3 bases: TGTGCCAGCAGCCGCGGGGGAGTGCAGTACTTC.

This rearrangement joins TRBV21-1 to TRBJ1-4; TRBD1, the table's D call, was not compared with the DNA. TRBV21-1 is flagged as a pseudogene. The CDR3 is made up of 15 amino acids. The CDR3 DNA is TGTGCCAGCAGCTTCCCACCGGGACAGCTGGAAAAACTGTTTTTT. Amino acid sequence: CASSFPPGQLEKLFF.

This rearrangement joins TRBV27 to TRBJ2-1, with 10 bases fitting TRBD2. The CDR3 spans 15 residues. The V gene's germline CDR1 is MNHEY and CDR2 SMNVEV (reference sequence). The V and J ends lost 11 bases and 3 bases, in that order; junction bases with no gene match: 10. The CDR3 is CASCASGGLYNEQFF. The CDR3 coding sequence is TGTGCCTCATGCGCTAGCGGGGGCCTCTACAATGAGCAGTTCTTC.

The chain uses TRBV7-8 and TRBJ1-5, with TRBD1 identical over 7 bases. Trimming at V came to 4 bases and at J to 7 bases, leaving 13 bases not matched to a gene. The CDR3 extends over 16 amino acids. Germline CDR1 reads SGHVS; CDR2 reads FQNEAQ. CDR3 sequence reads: CASSSTQFTGDQPQHF. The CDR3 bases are TGTGCCAGCAGCTCCACTCAATTTACAGGGGACCAGCCCCAGCATTTT.

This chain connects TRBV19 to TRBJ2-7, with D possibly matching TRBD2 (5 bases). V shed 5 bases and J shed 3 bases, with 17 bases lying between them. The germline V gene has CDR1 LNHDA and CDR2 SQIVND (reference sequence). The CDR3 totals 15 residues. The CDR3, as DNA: TGTGCCAGTAGTCCCTCCCGGGGATCAAACTACGAGCAGTACTTC. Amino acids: CASSPSRGSNYEQYF. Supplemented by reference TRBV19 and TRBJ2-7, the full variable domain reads DGGITQSPKYLFRKEGQNVTLSCEQNLNHDAMYWYRQDPGQGLRLIYYSQIVNDFQKGDIAEGYSVSREKKESFPLTVTSAQKNPTAFYLCASSPSRGSNYEQYFGPGTRLTVT.

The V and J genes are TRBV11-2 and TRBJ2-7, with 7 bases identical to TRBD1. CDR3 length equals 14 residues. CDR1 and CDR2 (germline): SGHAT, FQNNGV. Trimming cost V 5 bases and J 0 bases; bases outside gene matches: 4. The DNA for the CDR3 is TGTGCCAGCAGCGTGGACAGGAGCTCCTACGAGCAGTACTTC. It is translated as CASSVDRSSYEQYF.

CDR3 DNA: TGTGCCAGCAGTTACCGGGGTAATGAAAAACTGTTTTTT. Its protein product is CASSYRGNEKLFF. V usage is TRBV6-6 and J usage is TRBJ1-4; D remains ambiguous. The V end lost 2 bases, the J end lost 4 bases, and 5 bases lay between the germline ends. This CDR3 is 13 amino acids long. Germline V CDR1 and CDR2: MNHNY, SVGAGI (reference sequence).

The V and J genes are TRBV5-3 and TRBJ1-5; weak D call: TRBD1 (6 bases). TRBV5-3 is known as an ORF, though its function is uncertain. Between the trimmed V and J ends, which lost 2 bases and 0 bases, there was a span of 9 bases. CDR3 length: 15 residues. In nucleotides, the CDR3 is TGTGCCAGAAGCTTCGGGACATTTAGCAATCAGCCCCAGCATTTT. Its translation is CARSFGTFSNQPQHF.

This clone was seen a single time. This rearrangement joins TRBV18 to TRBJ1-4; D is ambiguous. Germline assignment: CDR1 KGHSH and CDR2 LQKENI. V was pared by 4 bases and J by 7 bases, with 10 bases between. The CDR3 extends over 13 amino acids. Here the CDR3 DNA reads TGTGCCAGCTCACTAAAGGGAGGTGAAAAACTGTTTTTT. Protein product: CASSLKGGEKLFF. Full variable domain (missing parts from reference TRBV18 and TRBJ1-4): NAGVMQNPRHLVRRRGQEARLRCSPMKGHSHVYWYRQLPEEGLKFMVYLQKENIIDESGMPKERFSAEFPKEGPSILRIQQVVRGDSAAYFCASSLKGGEKLFFGSGTQLSVL.